The 29 T cell receptor beta chains listed next were all sequenced from one sample in a study of blood T cell repertoires in COVID-19. Repertoires were generated with immunoSEQ multiplex PCR, while TCRdb's copy carries only in-frame clones and drops some. The sample holds 300,000 to 350,000 clones, roughly nine tenths seen once. Sequencing input: PBMCs or T cells enriched from blood (not recorded which). The receptors were gathered from a woman aged 25-40 years who had recovered from COVID-19.

This clone was observed a handful of times. The chain has TRBV6-5 and TRBJ1-1; 7 nucleotides agree with TRBD1. V lost 4 bases to trimming and J lost 2 bases; unmatched junction nucleotides: 7. Germline CDR1 reads MNHEY; CDR2 reads SVGAGI. The CDR3 is 15 residues long. The CDR3 region has the DNA TGTGCCAGCAGTTCAAAGACAGGGACCAACACTGAAGCTTTCTTT. Amino acids: CASSSKTGTNTEAFF.

This chain joins TRBV24-1 and TRBJ1-2, with 7 bases fitting TRBD1. The CDR3 runs 15 residues. Looked up from germline, CDR1 is KGHDR and CDR2 is SFDVKD. V lost 4 bases and J lost 4; bases outside the gene matches: 8. The CDR3 nucleotides are TGTGCCACCAGTGAGAGACAGGGTCTCGGCTATGGCTACACCTTC. Its translation: CATSERQGLGYGYTF.

This clone has a single count. The chain carries TRBV11-2 and TRBJ1-1; D might be TRBD1 (6 bases). There are 13 residues in the CDR3. Germline assignment: CDR1 SGHAT and CDR2 FQNNGV. With 8 bases removed from V and 6 bases from J, the gap between germline ends came to 16 bases. The CDR3 DNA sequence: TGTGCCAGCTTACCCGCTGGGGGCGCTGAAGCTTTCTTT. This sequence encodes CASLPAGGAEAFF.

V gene TRBV5-8 combines with J gene TRBJ2-7; D is possibly TRBD1 (5 bases). The V end lost 2 bases, the J end lost 5 bases, and 17 bases lay between the germline ends. CDR3 size: 15 residues. Germline V lookup: CDR1 SGHTS, CDR2 YDEGEE. The CDR3: CASSFQGDYSNEQYF. The CDR3 nucleotides are TGTGCCAGCAGCTTCCAAGGGGATTATTCCAACGAGCAGTACTTC.

The rearrangement uses TRBV7-2 and TRBJ2-4; 8 nucleotides line up with TRBD1. The germline V gene encodes CDR1 SGHTA and CDR2 FQGNSA. This CDR3 is built from 14 residues. V was clipped by 5 bases and J by 6 bases; unmatched bases: 6. CDR3 nucleotides: TGTGCCAGCAGCGCCAGGGGGCGAGGAAACATTCAGTACTTC. The encoded protein is CASSARGRGNIQYF.

This chain joins TRBV20-1 and TRBJ1-3; 7 bases align to TRBD1. This CDR3 is 10 amino acids long. From germline, CDR1 is DFQATT and CDR2 SNEGSKA (reference sequence). Trimming at V came to 4 bases and at J to 9 bases, leaving 0 bases not matched to a gene. The CDR3 sequence: CSATGGTIYF. In DNA form, the CDR3 reads TGCAGTGCTACAGGGGGCACCATATATTTT.

The CDR3 reads CTSRHGRLCTKRANVLTF. The DNA of the CDR3 is TGCACCAGCAGGCATGGGCGTCTGTGCACAAAGCGGGCCAACGTCCTGACTTTC. J is TRBJ2-6 and V is TRBV1; the DNA was not used to check the table's D call, TRBD1. TRBV1 is a recognized pseudogene. The CDR3 extends over 18 amino acids.

The gene calls are TRBV6-1 and TRBJ2-5, with TRBD2 matching 8 bases. From germline, CDR1 is MNHNS and CDR2 SASEGT. J was trimmed by 1 base and V by 2 bases; bases with no gene match: 6. The CDR3 extends over 16 amino acids. The CDR3 sequence: CASSEMGAGGQETQYF. The CDR3 region has the DNA TGTGCCAGCAGTGAAATGGGTGCGGGGGGCCAAGAGACCCAGTACTTC.

Remarks on this clone: The identical CDR3 is also encoded by other nucleotide sequences in the sample. The CDR3 DNA reads TGTGCCAGCAGCCTCAGACAGGGCAACGAGCAGTACTTC. This gives the protein CASSLRQGNEQYF. This chain links TRBV12-3 or TRBV12-4 with TRBJ2-7; TRBD1 agrees at 7 bases. The length of the CDR3 is 13 residues. V was pared by 6 bases and J by 5 bases, with 7 bases of the junction left unmatched.

V gene TRBV15 combines with J gene TRBJ2-5, with D tentatively TRBD2 (6 bases). Germline loops: CDR1 LNHNV, CDR2 YYDKDF (reference sequence). The V and J ends lost 0 bases and 1 base respectively, with 18 bases between them. The CDR3 runs 18 residues. CDR3 nucleotide sequence: TGTGCCACCAGCAGAGATTACTCGGCGGGGTCACGCCAAGAGACCCAGTACTTC. This codes for CATSRDYSAGSRQETQYF.

The chain carries TRBV28 and TRBJ1-1, with unresolved D. This CDR3 is 12 amino acids long. The V end was cut by 8 bases, the J end by 0 bases, with 7 bases between. CDR1 and CDR2 from the germline V gene are MDHEN and SYDVKM. The CDR3: CASLQMNTEAFF. CDR3 DNA: TGTGCCAGCTTACAGATGAACACTGAAGCTTTCTTT.

V is TRBV9 and J is TRBJ2-3; 7 bases are a match to TRBD2. Trimming removed 0 bases from V and 2 bases from J; junction bases left unmatched: 9. The CDR3 runs 17 residues. Germline CDR1 reads SGDLS; CDR2 reads YYNGEE. This CDR3 reads CASSVEGRGTPTDTQYF. Written as DNA, the CDR3 is TGTGCCAGCAGCGTAGAAGGGAGGGGAACACCCACAGATACGCAGTATTTT.

This chain uses TRBV5-1 with TRBJ1-4; TRBD1 agrees at 7 bases. The CDR3 covers 17 residues. CDR1 and CDR2 from the germline V gene are SGHRS and YFSETQ. The V segment lost 4 bases and the J segment 5 bases; nucleotides outside the gene matches: 14. CDR3 DNA: TGCGCCAGCAGCCCCTATATTTCCCCAGGGGGGAATGAAAAACTGTTTTTT. It specifies CASSPYISPGGNEKLFF.

CDR3 protein: CASSYDLMRVGLMNTEAFF. CDR3 DNA: TGTGCCAGCAGTTACGACCTCATGAGGGTAGGTCTCATGAACACTGAAGCTTTCTTT. The rearrangement links TRBV6-2 or TRBV6-3 to TRBJ1-1, with D unresolved. Trimming took off 2 bases at V and 0 bases at J, with 22 bases between the two ends. Germline V gene lookup returns CDR1 MNHEY and CDR2 SVGEGT. The CDR3 is 19 amino acids.

Concerning this clone itself: Other nucleotide sequences in the sample specify the same CDR3. CDR3 amino acids: CASRGQGGQPQHF. The CDR3 DNA follows: TGTGCCAGCAGGGGACAGGGAGGCCAGCCCCAGCATTTT. The V gene is TRBV27, the J gene TRBJ1-5, with 9 bases matching TRBD1. Trimming cost V 6 bases and J 7 bases; bases outside gene matches: 4. CDR1 is MNHEY, CDR2 SMNVEV, per germline (reference sequence). CDR3 length: 13 residues.

The chain recombines TRBV27 with TRBJ1-2, with D unclear. V lost 6 bases, J lost 3 bases, and 14 bases lay in between. In germline, CDR1 is MNHEY, CDR2 SMNVEV (reference sequence). The CDR3 contains 14 residues. The CDR3 region is CASSPSGDHYGYTF. The CDR3 nucleotides are TGTGCCAGCAGCCCCAGTGGAGATCACTATGGCTACACCTTC.

This chain links TRBV4-1 with TRBJ1-4; 8 bases are a match to TRBD1. Germline V gene sequence: CDR1 MGHRA, CDR2 YSYEKL. Trimming took 0 bases from V and 13 from J; bases not matched to a gene: 7. There are 14 residues in the CDR3. CDR3 in DNA: TGCGCCAGCAGCCAAGAAGAAGGGGGACAGGTACTGTTTTTT. It encodes CASSQEEGGQVLFF.

The chain is built from TRBV10-1 and TRBJ2-3, with 16 bases aligning to TRBD2. After removal of 6 bases from V and 5 bases from J, the junction contained 14 bases not matched to a gene. The CDR3 is made up of 19 amino acids. CDR1 is WNHNN and CDR2 is SYGVQD in the germline V gene (reference sequence). The CDR3 DNA reads TGCGCCAGCAGCCCTCCGGGACTAGCGGGGGGGCCCGGGCAAGATACGCAGTATTTT. It translates to CASSPPGLAGGPGQDTQYF.

The chain couples TRBV14 to TRBJ1-6; the D is unclear. Germline loops: CDR1 SGHDN, CDR2 FVKESK. This CDR3 comprises 15 residues. V lost 0 bases and J 6 bases, leaving 9 bases between the germline ends. CDR3: CASSQDPTLNSPLHF. CDR3 sequence (DNA): TGTGCCAGCAGCCAAGATCCGACTCTTAATTCACCCCTCCACTTT.

This chain uses TRBV7-6 with TRBJ1-5, with TRBD1 matching over 9 bases. V dropped 1 base and J dropped 6; count of bases not matched to a gene: 4. The CDR3 runs to 15 residues. Germline CDR1 SGHVS, CDR2 FNYEAQ. The CDR3 is CASSLEDRGSQPQHF. The CDR3 DNA reads as TGTGCCAGCAGCTTAGAGGACAGGGGTAGTCAGCCCCAGCATTTT.

The genes are TRBV12-3 or TRBV12-4 and TRBJ2-2, with D tentatively TRBD2 (6 bases). CDR3 size: 13 residues. Trimming stripped 11 bases from V and 7 bases from J, with 17 bases between. The CDR3 reads CAPKRGAGGELFF. The CDR3 bases are TGTGCCCCCAAACGGGGAGCGGGCGGGGAGCTGTTTTTT.

The CDR3 coding sequence is TGTGCCACCAGTGATTCAACAGGGGGTTTCCGCTATGGCTACACCTTC. This encodes CATSDSTGGFRYGYTF. The chain recombines TRBV24-1 with TRBJ1-2, with 8 bases fitting TRBD1. Germline V gives CDR1 KGHDR, CDR2 SFDVKD. J lost 4 bases, V lost 2 bases, and 8 bases had no gene match. CDR3 size: 16 residues.

In this sample, this clone turned up once. The V call is TRBV29-1, the J call TRBJ2-5; TRBD2 matches at 7 bases. In germline, CDR1 is SQVTM, CDR2 ANQGSEA. The CDR3 extends over 14 amino acids. V trimming: 7 bases; J trimming: 0 bases; junction bases outside the gene matches: 8. CDR3 nucleotides: TGCAGCGCTGATCCGGGACTACACCAAGAGACCCAGTACTTC. It specifies CSADPGLHQETQYF.

The chain has TRBV7-9 and TRBJ2-1; maybe TRBD1 (5 bases). The CDR3 length is 16 residues. The germline gives CDR1 SEHNR, CDR2 FQNEAQ (reference sequence). V lost 3 bases and J lost 8, with 20 bases in between. CDR3 DNA sequence: TGTGCCAGCAGCTTGGGGCTCGGACCGGCGGCGGATGAGCAGTTCTTC. Encoded protein: CASSLGLGPAADEQFF.

The V call is TRBV5-4, the J call TRBJ2-7; 7 nucleotides agree with TRBD1. The CDR3 has 15 residues. In germline, CDR1 is SGHNT, CDR2 YYREEE (reference sequence). V was clipped by 0 bases and J by 4 bases; unmatched bases: 7. The CDR3 loop reads CASSLEGARRYEQYF. CDR3 DNA sequence: TGTGCCAGCAGCTTGGAGGGGGCCAGACGATACGAGCAGTACTTC.

This rearrangement joins TRBV3-1 (or the pseudogene TRBV3-2) to TRBJ1-2; no definite D call. V dropped 2 bases and J dropped 7 bases, with 14 bases sitting between them. Germline CDR1 LGHDT, CDR2 YNNKEL (reference sequence). CDR3 size: 14 residues. CDR3 region: CASSQLLVSGGYTF. The CDR3 nucleotides read TGTGCCAGCAGCCAATTGTTAGTTTCGGGTGGCTACACCTTC.

To note about this clone: In the same sample, other DNA sequences code for this CDR3. This rearrangement joins TRBV28 to TRBJ1-2; TRBD1 is a possible D gene (5 bases). Trimming took 5 bases from V and 5 from J, leaving 12 bases between them. CDR3 length: 13 amino acids. From germline, CDR1 is MDHEN and CDR2 SYDVKM. This CDR3 is CASSPPGGYGYTF. The CDR3 DNA reads TGTGCCAGCAGTCCCCCGGGGGGGTATGGCTACACCTTC.

The V call is TRBV6-2 or TRBV6-3, the J call TRBJ2-1, with D tentatively TRBD2 (6 bases). V was clipped by 0 bases and J by 0 bases, with 12 bases between them. The CDR3 is 17 residues long. Germline V gene lookup returns CDR1 MNHEY and CDR2 SVGEGT. Here the CDR3 reads CASSYSFAGSSYNEQFF. The CDR3 DNA reads as TGTGCCAGCAGTTACTCGTTCGCGGGGAGCTCCTACAATGAGCAGTTCTTC.

V is TRBV2 and J is TRBJ2-2; 8 bases align to TRBD2. Trimming took 7 bases from V and 1 from J; bases not matched to a gene: 2. Germline V gives CDR1 SNHLY, CDR2 FYNNEI. The CDR3 totals 14 residues. CDR3 in DNA: TGTGCCAGCATACTAGCGGAGAACACCGGGGAGCTGTTTTTT. As protein: CASILAENTGELFF.